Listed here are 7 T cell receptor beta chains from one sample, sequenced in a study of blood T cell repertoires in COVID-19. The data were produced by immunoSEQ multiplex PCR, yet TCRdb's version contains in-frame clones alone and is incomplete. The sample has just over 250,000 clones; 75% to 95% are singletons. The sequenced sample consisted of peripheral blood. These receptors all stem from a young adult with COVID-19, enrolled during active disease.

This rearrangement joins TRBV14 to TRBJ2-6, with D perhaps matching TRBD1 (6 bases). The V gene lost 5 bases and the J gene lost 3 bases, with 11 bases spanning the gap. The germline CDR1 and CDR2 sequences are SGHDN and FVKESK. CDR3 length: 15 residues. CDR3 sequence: CASSAHRDGANVLTF. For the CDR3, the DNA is TGTGCCAGCAGCGCCCACAGGGATGGGGCCAACGTCCTGACTTTC.

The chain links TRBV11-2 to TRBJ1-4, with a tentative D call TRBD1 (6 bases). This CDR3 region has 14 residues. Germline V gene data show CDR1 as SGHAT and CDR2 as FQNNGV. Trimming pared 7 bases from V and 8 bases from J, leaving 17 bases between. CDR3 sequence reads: CASTPGTRREKLFF. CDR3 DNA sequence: TGTGCCAGCACTCCCGGGACACGTAGGGAAAAACTGTTTTTT.

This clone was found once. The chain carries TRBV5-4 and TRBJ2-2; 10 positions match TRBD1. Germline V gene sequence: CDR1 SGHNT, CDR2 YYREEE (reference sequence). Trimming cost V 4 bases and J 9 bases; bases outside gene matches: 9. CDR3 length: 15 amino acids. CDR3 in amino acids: CASSAGTGEFRELFF. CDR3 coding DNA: TGTGCCAGCAGCGCCGGGACAGGGGAATTCCGGGAGCTGTTTTTT.

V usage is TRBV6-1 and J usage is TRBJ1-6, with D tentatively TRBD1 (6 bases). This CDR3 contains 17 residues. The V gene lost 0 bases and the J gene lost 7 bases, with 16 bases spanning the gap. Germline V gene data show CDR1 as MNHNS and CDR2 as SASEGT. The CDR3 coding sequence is TGTGCCAGCAGTGAAGCGGAGGCGGGGGCCTGGAATTCACCCCTCCACTTT. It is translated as CASSEAEAGAWNSPLHF.

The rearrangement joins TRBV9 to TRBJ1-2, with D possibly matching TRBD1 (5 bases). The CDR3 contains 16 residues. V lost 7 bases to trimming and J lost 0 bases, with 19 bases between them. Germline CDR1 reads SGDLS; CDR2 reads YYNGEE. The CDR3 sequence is CASAPLGTESNYGYTF. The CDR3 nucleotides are TGTGCCAGCGCCCCCCTCGGGACTGAATCTAACTATGGCTACACCTTC.

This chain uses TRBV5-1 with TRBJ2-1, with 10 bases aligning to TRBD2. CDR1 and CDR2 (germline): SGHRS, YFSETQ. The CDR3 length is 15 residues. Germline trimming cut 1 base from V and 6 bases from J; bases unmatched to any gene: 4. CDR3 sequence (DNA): TGCGCCAGCAGCTTGCCTAGCGGGAGTTTCAATGAGCAGTTCTTC. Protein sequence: CASSLPSGSFNEQFF.

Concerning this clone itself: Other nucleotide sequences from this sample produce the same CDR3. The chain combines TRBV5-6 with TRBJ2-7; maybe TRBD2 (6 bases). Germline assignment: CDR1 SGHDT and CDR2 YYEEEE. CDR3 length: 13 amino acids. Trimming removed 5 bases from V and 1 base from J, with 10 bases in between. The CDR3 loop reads CASSLRGSYEQYF. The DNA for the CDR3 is TGTGCCAGCAGTTTACGGGGGTCCTACGAGCAGTACTTC.